This T cell receptor beta chain was captured by sequencing in a study of T cells after posttransplantation cyclophosphamide. Treatment was busulfan-fludarabine conditioning, a marrow graft, and cyclophosphamide on days +3 and +4. This CDR3 comprises 15 residues. Germline V gene sequence: CDR1 MDHEN, CDR2 SYDVKM. V lost 6 bases and J 2 bases, leaving 16 bases between the germline ends. Remarks on this clone: Its antigen is not known.

Overall study findings and caveats: Blood and skin or GI T cell repertoires showed limited TRB overlap. Recipient CMV seropositivity and CMV reactivation strongly tracked TRB clonality.

Clones were sequenced by immunoSEQ multiplex PCR, and TCRdb holds only the in-frame ones, with some missing. This table holds 20,000 or so clones, 87% found once. This chain uses TRBV28 with TRBJ1-1, with a possible D match to TRBD1 (6 bases). The specimen was PBMCs, collected after allogeneic stem cell transplant with posttransplant cyclophosphamide. The clonotype comes from a female patient aged 40-49 years who received an allogeneic stem cell transplant from a related donor, was CMV-positive, and had no GVHD. Some of the T cells may derive from the graft donor. CDR3 in amino acids: CASRTPGQHNTEAFF. The CDR3 coding sequence is TGTGCCAGCAGGACCCCGGGACAACACAACACTGAAGCTTTCTTT.